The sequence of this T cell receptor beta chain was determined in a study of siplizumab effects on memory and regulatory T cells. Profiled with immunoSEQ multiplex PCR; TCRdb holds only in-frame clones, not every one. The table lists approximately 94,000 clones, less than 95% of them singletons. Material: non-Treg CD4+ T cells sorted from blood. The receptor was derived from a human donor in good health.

CDR3 DNA sequence: TGTGCCAGCAGCTCCTCCGGGGCCGCGGGACAGAGCGAGCAGTACTTC. This codes for CASSSSGAAGQSEQYF. The chain carries TRBV11-2 and TRBJ2-7, with a tentative D call TRBD1 (7 bases). This CDR3 is built from 16 residues. V lost 4 bases to trimming and J lost 6 bases, with 22 bases between them. The germline CDR1 and CDR2 sequences are SGHAT and FQNNGV.